The rows below give T cell receptor beta chains drawn from one sample of a study of blood T cell repertoires in COVID-19. The assay was immunoSEQ multiplex PCR, and TCRdb's table has in-frame clones only and misses some. The repertoire holds 400,000 to 450,000 clones, about nine tenths seen once, with over 10% in the top ten. Specimen: peripheral blood. The source of these receptors is a woman aged 45-65 years with COVID-19, enrolled during active disease. Both conserved end residues are part of each CDR3. Each record gives: CDR3 DNA, CDR3 protein, clone size, J gene, V gene, D gene. A D gene is named only where the DNA matches it firmly. Clone size is given for some rows only: seen once, a few or many times, or a class if the clone is expanded.

TGTGCCAGCGGGACAGGGGTCTCTGGGGCCAACGTCCTGACTTTC	CASGTGVSGANVLTF	-	TRBJ2-6	TRBV10-3	TRBD1
TGTGCCAGCCGAGGACAGCCTATGACCTATGGCTACACCTTC	CASRGQPMTYGYTF	-	TRBJ1-2	TRBV6-5	-
TGTGCCAGCAGCTTAGGAGGACAGGGCCATCAGCCCCAGCATTTT	CASSLGGQGHQPQHF	few	TRBJ1-5	TRBV7-2	TRBD1
TGTGCCAGCAGCCAAGTCCCCTTCTACGAGCAGTACTTC	CASSQVPFYEQYF	-	TRBJ2-7	TRBV3-1/TRBV3-2	-
TGTGCCAGCAGCTTGGCCTCGAAGAGGGCGACCTACGAGCAGTACTTC	CASSLASKRATYEQYF	-	TRBJ2-7	TRBV5-4	-
TGTGCCACCTCAGAACCCGGGACTAGCGGGGGGAACACCGGGGAGCTGTTTTTT	CATSEPGTSGGNTGELFF	-	TRBJ2-2	TRBV24-1	TRBD2
TGCAGCGTCCCCAGGGAGGGGAACACTGAAGCTTTCTTT	CSVPREGNTEAFF	-	TRBJ1-1	TRBV29-1	-
TGTGCCAGCTCACCACAGGACACCTCTAACACTGAAGCTTTCTTT	CASSPQDTSNTEAFF	once	TRBJ1-1	TRBV18	-
TGCGCCAGCAGCTTGGCCGCCAACTTGGGGCAAGCTTTCTTT	CASSLAANLGQAFF	-	TRBJ1-1	TRBV5-1	-
TGTGCCAGTAGTAGCCCAAGAGGCCCCTACAATGAGCAGTTCTTC	CASSSPRGPYNEQFF	-	TRBJ2-1	TRBV19	-
TGTGCCAGCAGCCCAGGGTCCAGGGACTATGGCTACACCTTC	CASSPGSRDYGYTF	-	TRBJ1-2	TRBV5-4	-
TGTGCCAGCAGCTTCCGGACAGGATTGAACACTGAAGCTTTCTTT	CASSFRTGLNTEAFF	-	TRBJ1-1	TRBV5-4	TRBD1
TGTGCCAGCAGCGCTGAACCAGGCTGGGGCACAGATACGCAGTATTTT	CASSAEPGWGTDTQYF	-	TRBJ2-3	TRBV13	-
TGTGCCAGCAGTGAAGGAGGTCTCACTGAAGCTTTCTTT	CASSEGGLTEAFF	-	TRBJ1-1	TRBV6-1	-
TGTGCCAGCAGCCAAGACAGGTTACAGCCCCAGCATTTT	CASSQDRLQPQHF	few	TRBJ1-5	TRBV4-2	-
TGTGCCAGCAGTAGGACTGTTTCACCCCTCCACTTT	CASSRTVSPLHF	few	TRBJ1-6	TRBV5-6	-
TGTGCCAGCAGAGGAGGGGAATCTTCACCCCTCCACTTT	CASRGGESSPLHF	-	TRBJ1-6	TRBV2	-